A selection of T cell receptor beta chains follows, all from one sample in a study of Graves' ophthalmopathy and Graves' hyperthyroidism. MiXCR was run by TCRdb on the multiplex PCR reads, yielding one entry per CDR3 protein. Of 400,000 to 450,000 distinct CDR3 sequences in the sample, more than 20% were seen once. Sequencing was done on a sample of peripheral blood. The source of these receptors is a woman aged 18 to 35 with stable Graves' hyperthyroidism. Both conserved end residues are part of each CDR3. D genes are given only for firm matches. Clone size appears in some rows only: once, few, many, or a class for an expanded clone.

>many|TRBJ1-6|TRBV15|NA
TGTGCCACTTCACAGGCAGCCTCCTATAATTCACCCCTCCACTTT
CATSQAASYNSPLHF
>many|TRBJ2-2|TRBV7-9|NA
TGTGCCAGCAGCGTCCCTAGAGGTCGCGCCGGGGAGCTGTTTTTT
CASSVPRGRAGELFF
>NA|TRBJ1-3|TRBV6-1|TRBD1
TGTGCCAGCAGTAGGACAGGGAGCTCTGGAAACACCATATATTTT
CASSRTGSSGNTIYF
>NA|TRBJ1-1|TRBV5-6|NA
TGTGCCAGCAGCTTGGCATTGGGCAGGGCGAACACTGAAGCTTTCTTT
CASSLALGRANTEAFF
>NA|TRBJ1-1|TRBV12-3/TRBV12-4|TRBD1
TGTGCCAGCAGTTTACGTCGGGACAGTGAAGCTTTCTTT
CASSLRRDSEAFF
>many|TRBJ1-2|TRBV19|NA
TGTGCCAGTAGTATGCTTGCCTATGGCTACACCTTC
CASSMLAYGYTF
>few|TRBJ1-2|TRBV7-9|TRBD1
TGTGCCAGCAGCGCGGGACAGGGGGCGAACTATGGCTACACCTTC
CASSAGQGANYGYTF
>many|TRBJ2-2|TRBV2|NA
TGTGCCAGCAGTGAGAGGGGTCGCACGACCGGGGAGCTGTTTTTT
CASSERGRTTGELFF
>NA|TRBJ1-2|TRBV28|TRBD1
TGTGCCAGCAGTCCTCGGACAGGGGGAACCTATGGCTACACCTTC
CASSPRTGGTYGYTF
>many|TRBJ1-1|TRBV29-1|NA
TGCAGCGGGATCCCCATGAACACTGAAGCTTTCTTT
CSGIPMNTEAFF
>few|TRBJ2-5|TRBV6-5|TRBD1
TGTTCCAGCAGTTCACGACAGGGAGAAGAGACCCAGTACTTC
CSSSSRQGEETQYF
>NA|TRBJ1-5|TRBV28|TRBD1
TGTGCCAGCAGTTTGACAGGGGTATGGAATCAGCCCCAGCATTTT
CASSLTGVWNQPQHF
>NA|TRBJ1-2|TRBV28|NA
TGTGCCAGCAGATGGGCCAGGTCAGCTGGCTACACCTTC
CASRWARSAGYTF
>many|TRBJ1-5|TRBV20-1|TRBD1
TGCAGTGCTCTACAGGGGGCGGATCAGCCCCAGCATTTT
CSALQGADQPQHF
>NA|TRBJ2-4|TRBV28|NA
TGTGCCAGCAGCCCTGGAGGGGGTTGGTCCAAAAACATTCAGTACTTC
CASSPGGGWSKNIQYF
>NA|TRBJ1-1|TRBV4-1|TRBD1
TGCGCCAGCAGCCAAACTACGGGACAGATAAAAAACACTGAAGCTTTCTTT
CASSQTTGQIKNTEAFF
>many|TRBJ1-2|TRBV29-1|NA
TGCAGCGTTATGTACAGCCTCAACTATGGCTACACCTTC
CSVMYSLNYGYTF
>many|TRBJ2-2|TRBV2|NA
TGTGCCAGCAGTCGTGACCGGGGGAACACCGGGGAGCTGTTTTTT
CASSRDRGNTGELFF
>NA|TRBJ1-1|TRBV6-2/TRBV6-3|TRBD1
TGTGCCAGCAGTAAACGGACAGGTAGGACTGAAGCTTTCTTT
CASSKRTGRTEAFF
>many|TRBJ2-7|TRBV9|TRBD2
TGTGCCAGCAGCGTAACTAGCGGGAGGACCGACGAGCAGTACTTC
CASSVTSGRTDEQYF
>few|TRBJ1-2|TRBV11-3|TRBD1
TGTGCCAGCAGCTTAGGGACAGGGGACTCAAATGGCTACACCTTC
CASSLGTGDSNGYTF
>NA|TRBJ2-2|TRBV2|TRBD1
TGTGCCAGCAGCAGCTTGGACAGGGTCGACGGGGAGCTGTTTTTT
CASSSLDRVDGELFF
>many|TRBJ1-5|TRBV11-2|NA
TGTGCCAGCAGCTTAGAGAGGGGCAGGGGTCAGCCCCAGCATTTT
CASSLERGRGQPQHF
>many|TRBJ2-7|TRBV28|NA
TGTGCCAGCAGGTTAGGGGGGAGCCCGTACGAGCAGTACTTC
CASRLGGSPYEQYF
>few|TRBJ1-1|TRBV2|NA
TGTGCCCTCGGCGCGAGCGGCACTGAAGCTTTCTTT
CALGASGTEAFF
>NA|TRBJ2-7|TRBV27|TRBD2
TGTGCCAGCAGTCAGGGACTAGCGCTCTACGAGCAGTACTTC
CASSQGLALYEQYF
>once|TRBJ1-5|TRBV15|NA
TGTGCCACCAGCAGAGATCGGTGGGGGAATAGCAATCAGCCCCAGCATTTT
CATSRDRWGNSNQPQHF
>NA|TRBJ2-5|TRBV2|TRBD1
TGTGCCAGCAGTGAAGCGGACAGGGGAGAAGAGACCCAGTACTTC
CASSEADRGEETQYF
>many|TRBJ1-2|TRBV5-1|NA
TGCGCCAGCAGCTTGGGGACACAGAACTATGGCTACACCTTC
CASSLGTQNYGYTF
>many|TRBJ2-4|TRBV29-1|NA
TGCAGCGTTGGGGACGGAGCCAAAAACATTCAGTACTTC
CSVGDGAKNIQYF
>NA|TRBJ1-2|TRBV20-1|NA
TGCAGTGCTAGGGTCCTACAGAGCTATGGCTACACCTTC
CSARVLQSYGYTF
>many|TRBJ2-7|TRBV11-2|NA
TGTGCCAGCAGCCCTTTGGCGGGGTCCCACTACGAGCAGTACTTC
CASSPLAGSHYEQYF
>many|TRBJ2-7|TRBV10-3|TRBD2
TGTGCCATCAGTGAGGAGGCGGGAGGGCGCCACGAGCAGTACTTC
CAISEEAGGRHEQYF
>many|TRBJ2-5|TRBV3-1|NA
TGTGCCAGCAGCAGGTCTCGCAATTCTGAAACCCAGTACTTC
CASSRSRNSETQYF
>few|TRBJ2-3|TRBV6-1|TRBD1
TGTGCCAGCAAGGGGGCTTACACAGATACGCAGTATTTT
CASKGAYTDTQYF
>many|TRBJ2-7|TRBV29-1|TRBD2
TGCAGCGTTCCCGGGACTAGCGGGACCTACGAGCAGTACTTC
CSVPGTSGTYEQYF
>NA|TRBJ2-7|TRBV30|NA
TGTGCCTGGAGGGTCGTGGGAGCCTACGAGCAGTACTTC
CAWRVVGAYEQYF
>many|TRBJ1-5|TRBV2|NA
TGTGCCAGCAGTGACGGGCAGGATAGCAATCAGCCCCAGCATTTT
CASSDGQDSNQPQHF
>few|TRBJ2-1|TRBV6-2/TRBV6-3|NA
TGTGCCAGCAGACGAGAGAGTGAGCAGTTCTTC
CASRRESEQFF
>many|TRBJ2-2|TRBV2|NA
TGTGCCAGCGGTTGGGGAGTGGGTGACGGGGAGCTGTTTTTT
CASGWGVGDGELFF
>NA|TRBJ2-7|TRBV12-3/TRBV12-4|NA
TGTGCCAGCAGTTTAGCATCACAGGGACCCGAGCAGTACTTC
CASSLASQGPEQYF
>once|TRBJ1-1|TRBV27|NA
TGTGCCAGCAGGTCGCACGGGGAGGGTGCCACTGAAGCTTTCTTT
CASRSHGEGATEAFF
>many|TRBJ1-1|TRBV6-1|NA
TGTGCCAGCAGTAAGATAGAAACGGGAAGACGGAACACTGAAGCTTTCTTT
CASSKIETGRRNTEAFF
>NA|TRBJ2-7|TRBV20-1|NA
TGCAGTGCTAGGCGATCAGAGGGCTACGAGCAGTACTTC
CSARRSEGYEQYF
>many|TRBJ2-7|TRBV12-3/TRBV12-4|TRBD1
TGTGCCAGCAGTTTATTTTTGGGGGACAGGGAGTACTTC
CASSLFLGDREYF
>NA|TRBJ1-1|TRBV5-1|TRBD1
TGCGCCAGCAGCCCGGACAGGGGGGGGAGCACTGAAGCTTTCTTT
CASSPDRGGSTEAFF
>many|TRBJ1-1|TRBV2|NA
TGTGCCAGCAGTGTACGGGGGACTGTCACTGAAGCTTTCTTT
CASSVRGTVTEAFF
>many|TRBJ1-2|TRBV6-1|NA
TGTGCCAGCAGTGTAGGGACTAACTATGGCTACACCTTC
CASSVGTNYGYTF
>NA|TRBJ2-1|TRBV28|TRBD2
TGTGCCAGCAGTTCTAGCGGGAGGTTCCATGAGCAGTTCTTC
CASSSSGRFHEQFF
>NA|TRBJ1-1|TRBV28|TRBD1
TGTGCCAGCAGCCTACCGACAGGGGGCATAAACACTGAAGCTTTCTTT
CASSLPTGGINTEAFF
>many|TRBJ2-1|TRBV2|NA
TGTGCCAGCAGTGTGTCCCCAAGCTACAATGAGCAGTTCTTC
CASSVSPSYNEQFF
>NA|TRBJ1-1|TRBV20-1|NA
TGCAGTGCTAGTTCTGTCCTGAACACTGAAGCTTTCTTT
CSASSVLNTEAFF
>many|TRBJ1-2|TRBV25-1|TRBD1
TGTGCCAGCGGAGGGGGCGCCGGCTATGGCTACACCTTC
CASGGGAGYGYTF